A selection of T cell receptor beta chains follows, all from one sample in a study of T cell responses to AZD1222 COVID-19 vaccine. The table came from immunoSEQ multiplex PCR; TCRdb's copy has only in-frame clones and leaves some out. The sample holds roughly 120,000 clones, more than 85% seen once. Material: peripheral blood, obtained 28 days after the second AZD1222 dose. Every receptor here comes from an adult who received the AZD1222 COVID-19 vaccine. The CDR3 runs from the conserved cysteine through the conserved F or W. D genes are given only for firm matches. Clone size is shown for a subset of rows, as once, few, many or a class of expanded clone.

clone size	D gene	V gene	J gene	CDR3 protein	CDR3 DNA
.	.	TRBV28	TRBJ1-5	CASSFIGAGNQPQHF	TGTGCCAGCAGTTTCATAGGGGCGGGGAATCAGCCCCAGCATTTT
.	.	TRBV2	TRBJ1-1	CASRVYYENTEAFF	TGTGCCAGCAGGGTTTACTATGAGAACACTGAAGCTTTCTTT
.	TRBD2	TRBV5-1	TRBJ2-3	CASSLEGLNTDTQYF	TGCGCCAGCAGCTTGGAGGGACTAAACACAGATACGCAGTATTTT
.	.	TRBV27	TRBJ1-4	CASSYGATNEKLFF	TGTGCCAGCAGCTACGGTGCAACTAATGAAAAACTGTTTTTT
.	.	TRBV28	TRBJ1-1	CAARGGRTEAFF	TGTGCCGCACGGGGGGGGAGAACTGAAGCTTTCTTT
.	.	TRBV9	TRBJ2-3	CASSGYEGGPTDTQYF	TGTGCCAGCAGCGGATACGAGGGCGGCCCTACAGATACGCAGTATTTT
.	TRBD2	TRBV20-1	TRBJ2-3	CSASLAGGLTDTQYF	TGCAGTGCTAGTTTAGCGGGGGGACTCACAGATACGCAGTATTTT
.	TRBD1	TRBV5-1	TRBJ2-7	CASSWDRPTYEQYF	TGCGCCAGCAGCTGGGACAGGCCAACCTACGAGCAGTACTTC
once	.	TRBV2	TRBJ2-3	CASSAQGRTDTQYF	TGTGCCAGCAGTGCTCAGGGACGGACAGATACGCAGTATTTT
once	.	TRBV27	TRBJ1-6	CASSFVDARSPLHF	TGTGCCAGCAGTTTTGTGGACGCGCGCTCACCCCTCCACTTT
.	TRBD1	TRBV30	TRBJ2-1	CAWSVGQGPNEQFF	TGTGCCTGGAGTGTGGGACAGGGTCCCAATGAGCAGTTCTTC
.	.	TRBV11-2	TRBJ1-4	CASSPNQGLTNEKLFF	TGTGCCAGCAGCCCCAACCAAGGCTTAACTAATGAAAAACTGTTTTTT
few	.	TRBV30	TRBJ1-2	CAWYRESYTF	TGTGCCTGGTACAGGGAAAGTTACACCTTC
.	.	TRBV28	TRBJ2-7	CASTQTGGPYEQYF	TGTGCCAGCACCCAGACGGGGGGCCCCTACGAGCAGTACTTC
once	TRBD2	TRBV9	TRBJ2-5	CASSERTSGGVLQETQYF	TGTGCCAGCAGCGAGAGGACTAGCGGGGGGGTGCTCCAAGAGACCCAGTACTTC
.	.	TRBV5-1	TRBJ2-7	CASSRPGREQYF	TGCGCCAGCAGCCGCCCAGGTCGCGAGCAGTACTTC
many	TRBD1	TRBV7-6	TRBJ1-1	CASSEQGANTEAFF	TGTGCCAGCAGCGAACAGGGGGCGAACACTGAAGCTTTCTTT
once	.	TRBV5-1	TRBJ2-3	CASHDSRSNEDTQYF	TGCGCCAGCCATGATAGCCGGAGCAATGAAGATACGCAGTATTTT
.	TRBD1	TRBV6-2/TRBV6-3	TRBJ1-5	CASSPGTGDNQPQHF	TGTGCCAGCAGCCCCGGGACAGGCGATAATCAGCCCCAGCATTTT
.	.	TRBV19	TRBJ1-4	CASKDRTNEKLFF	TGTGCCAGTAAGGACAGAACTAATGAAAAACTGTTTTTT
.	TRBD1	TRBV3-1/TRBV3-2	TRBJ1-1	CASTQGGRVSEAFF	TGTGCCAGCACCCAGGGGGGGAGGGTCTCGGAAGCTTTCTTT
.	TRBD1	TRBV6-6	TRBJ1-2	CASSLGTGANGYTF	TGTGCCAGCAGTTTGGGGACAGGGGCCAATGGCTACACCTTC
medium-sized	.	TRBV7-9	TRBJ2-3	CASSLAVSTDTQYF	TGTGCCAGCAGCTTAGCGGTTAGCACAGATACGCAGTATTTT
.	.	TRBV3-1/TRBV3-2	TRBJ2-7	CASSQEGRLIEQYF	TGTGCCAGCAGCCAAGAAGGTCGGCTCATTGAGCAGTACTTC
.	TRBD1	TRBV4-3	TRBJ2-7	CASSRDRDRFYEQYF	TGCGCCAGCAGCCGGGACCGGGACAGGTTTTACGAGCAGTACTTC
.	.	TRBV29-1	TRBJ2-7	CSVRDGTYAEQYF	TGCAGCGTTAGGGACGGAACCTATGCCGAGCAGTACTTC
.	TRBD2	TRBV3-1/TRBV3-2	TRBJ2-1	CASSPAGGWGNEQFF	TGTGCCAGCAGCCCTGCGGGGGGCTGGGGCAATGAGCAGTTCTTC
.	TRBD1	TRBV11-2	TRBJ1-4	CASSFSGTGVVHEKLFF	TGTGCCAGCAGCTTCTCCGGGACAGGGGTGGTACATGAAAAACTGTTTTTT
.	.	TRBV28	TRBJ2-7	CASSLVPGGSLYEQYF	TGTGCCAGCAGTTTGGTACCTGGTGGCTCCTTATACGAGCAGTACTTC
.	TRBD1	TRBV9	TRBJ1-4	CASSTGTGGSATNEKLFF	TGTGCCAGCAGCACCGGGACAGGGGGATCTGCAACTAATGAAAAACTGTTTTTT
.	TRBD1	TRBV10-2	TRBJ2-7	CASRGTGQGNEQYF	TGCGCCAGCAGGGGAACGGGACAGGGGAACGAGCAGTACTTC
once	.	TRBV6-6	TRBJ1-1	CASTTGIGTEAFF	TGTGCCAGCACCACAGGGATCGGCACTGAAGCTTTCTTT
.	.	TRBV6-5	TRBJ1-5	CASRPKGGQPQHF	TGTGCCAGCAGACCTAAAGGGGGTCAGCCCCAGCATTTT
.	.	TRBV19	TRBJ2-1	CASMGFLEQFF	TGTGCCAGTATGGGGTTTTTGGAGCAGTTCTTC
.	TRBD2	TRBV30	TRBJ2-3	CAWSVGFSGTRTDTQYF	TGTGCCTGGAGTGTAGGGTTTAGCGGGACCCGCACAGATACGCAGTATTTT